This record covers a single T cell receptor (beta chain). What it binds is not known. This entry belongs to a study of shared clonotypes between healthy human individuals. On the study more broadly: Three plates were used per donor for CD4 naive, three for CD4 memory, two for CD8 naive and one for CD8 memory. Study findings and constraints: Around 5.3% of naive CD4 clonotypes were shared across four donors.

Trimming took 1 base from V and 3 from J; bases not matched to a gene: 9. Germline CDR1 LNHDA, CDR2 SQIVND (reference sequence). The CDR3 has 18 residues. The table came from immunoSEQ multiplex PCR; TCRdb's copy has only in-frame clones and leaves some out. This sample has more than 1 million clones; about four fifths occur once, and the top ten carry more than 0.5%. The rearrangement links TRBV19 to TRBJ2-1; 10 bases match TRBD2. This TCR came from a man younger than 35 in good health. Some clones in this sample may be carry-over from other donors' samples. Sequencing was done on a sample of memory CD4+ T cells from PBMCs. Noted subset: CD45RA-negative fraction. CDR3 DNA sequence: TGTGCCAGTAGTATAGGGGCTTCGGGACTAGCGTTCTACAATGAGCAGTTCTTC. Its translation: CASSIGASGLAFYNEQFF.